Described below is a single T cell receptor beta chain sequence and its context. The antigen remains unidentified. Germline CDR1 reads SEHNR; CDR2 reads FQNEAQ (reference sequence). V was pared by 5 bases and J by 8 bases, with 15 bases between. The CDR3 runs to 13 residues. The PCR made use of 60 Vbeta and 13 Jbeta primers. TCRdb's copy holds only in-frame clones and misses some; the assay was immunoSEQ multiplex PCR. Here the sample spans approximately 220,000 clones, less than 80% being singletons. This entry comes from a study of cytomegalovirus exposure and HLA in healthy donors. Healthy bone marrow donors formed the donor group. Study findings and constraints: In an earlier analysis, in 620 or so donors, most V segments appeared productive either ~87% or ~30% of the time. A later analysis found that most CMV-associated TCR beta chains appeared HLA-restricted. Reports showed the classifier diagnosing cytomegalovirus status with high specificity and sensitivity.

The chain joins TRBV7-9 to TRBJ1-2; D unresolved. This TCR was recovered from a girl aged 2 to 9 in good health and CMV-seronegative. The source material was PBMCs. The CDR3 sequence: CASSPSLGGGYTF. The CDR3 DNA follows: TGTGCCAGCAGCCCGAGCCTCGGCGGGGGCTACACCTTC.